The rows below give T cell receptor beta chains drawn from one sample of a study of PD-1 blockade in classical Hodgkin lymphoma. Repertoires were generated with immunoSEQ multiplex PCR, while TCRdb's copy carries only in-frame clones and drops some. Of some 27,000 clones listed, roughly 80% are singletons. The material was CD4+ T cells from blood, obtained before the fourth cycle of nivolumab. The receptor set was obtained from a human donor with classical Hodgkin lymphoma. CDR3s include the opening cysteine and the closing phenylalanine or tryptophan. A D gene is named only where the DNA matches it firmly. Rows may omit the clone size; those that give it use once, few, many or a size class.

v_gene	j_gene	abundance	d_gene	len	CDR3aa	CDR3nt
TRBV5-1	TRBJ2-5	NA	NA	15	CASSGEGGPEETQYF	TGCGCCAGCAGCGGGGAGGGGGGGCCCGAGGAGACCCAGTACTTC
TRBV20-1	TRBJ2-1	NA	NA	11	CSKAINNEQFF	TGCTCAAAGGCGATTAACAATGAGCAGTTCTTC
TRBV5-1	TRBJ2-7	NA	TRBD1	16	CASSPTRTGGRYEQYF	TGCGCCAGCAGCCCTACTCGGACAGGGGGCAGGTACGAGCAGTACTTC
TRBV7-9	TRBJ2-3	few	NA	13	CASSLVGSDTQYF	TGTGCCAGCAGCTTGGTAGGCTCAGATACGCAGTATTTT
TRBV19	TRBJ1-5	NA	NA	13	CASSIIGNQPQHF	TGTGCCAGTAGTATTATAGGGAATCAGCCCCAGCATTTT
TRBV9	TRBJ2-7	NA	NA	14	CASSKQVPPYEQYF	TGTGCCAGCAGCAAGCAGGTGCCTCCCTACGAGCAGTACTTC
TRBV2	TRBJ1-5	few	NA	14	CASSEGALNQPQHF	TGTGCCAGCAGTGAAGGGGCGCTCAATCAGCCCCAGCATTTT
TRBV6-6	TRBJ1-5	NA	NA	14	CASKKQGTGQPQHF	TGTGCCAGCAAAAAACAGGGAACGGGGCAGCCCCAGCATTTT
TRBV5-1	TRBJ2-2	NA	TRBD2	15	CASGQGGGSTGELFF	TGCGCCAGCGGCCAGGGCGGGGGGAGCACCGGGGAGCTGTTTTTT
TRBV5-1	TRBJ2-2	NA	NA	12	CASSLGGGELFF	TGCGCCAGCAGCTTGGGAGGAGGGGAGCTGTTTTTT
TRBV28	TRBJ2-7	NA	NA	16	CASSPLHGSSSYEQYF	TGTGCCAGCAGCCCACTACATGGGAGTAGCTCCTACGAGCAGTACTTC
TRBV19	TRBJ1-1	once	NA	12	CASSRTITEAFF	TGTGCCAGTAGCCGGACAATCACTGAAGCTTTCTTT
TRBV5-1	TRBJ2-1	NA	NA	15	CASSLAPGSYNEQFF	TGCGCCAGCAGCTTGGCTCCAGGCTCCTACAATGAGCAGTTCTTC
TRBV6-1	TRBJ2-7	NA	NA	14	CASSEYGQTYEQYF	TGTGCCAGCAGTGAATACGGACAGACCTACGAGCAGTACTTC
TRBV5-1	TRBJ2-7	NA	TRBD2	13	CASSQGAGYEQYF	TGCGCCAGCAGCCAAGGAGCGGGGTACGAGCAGTACTTC
TRBV6-5	TRBJ1-4	NA	NA	14	CASRPTGRGEKLFF	TGTGCCAGCAGACCCACAGGGAGGGGGGAAAAACTGTTTTTT
TRBV5-1	TRBJ2-1	NA	NA	14	CASSLLGAGNEQFF	TGCGCCAGCAGCTTGTTAGGGGCGGGGAATGAGCAGTTCTTC
TRBV5-1	TRBJ2-3	NA	TRBD1	15	CASSRGDRDTDTQYF	TGCGCCAGCAGCCGAGGGGACAGGGACACAGATACGCAGTATTTT
TRBV28	TRBJ1-1	NA	TRBD1	17	CASSLGQGVTYGTEAFF	TGTGCCAGCAGTTTGGGACAGGGGGTTACATACGGCACTGAAGCTTTCTTT
TRBV5-1	TRBJ2-3	NA	NA	14	CASSADGSTDTQYF	TGCGCCAGCAGCGCGGACGGCAGCACAGATACGCAGTATTTT
TRBV18	TRBJ2-1	NA	NA	15	CASSSAGFSYNEQFF	TGTGCCAGCTCATCCGCCGGGTTCTCCTACAATGAGCAGTTCTTC
TRBV5-1	TRBJ1-2	few	NA	14	CASIFLRAPGGYTF	TGCGCCAGCATATTCCTCCGGGCCCCTGGGGGCTACACCTTC
TRBV7-9	TRBJ2-7	NA	TRBD2	16	CASSLVRGGGAYEQYF	TGTGCCAGCAGCTTAGTAAGGGGCGGGGGGGCCTACGAGCAGTACTTC
TRBV29-1	TRBJ1-2	NA	NA	10	CSVGENGYTF	TGCAGCGTTGGTGAGAATGGCTACACCTTC
TRBV11-2	TRBJ2-1	NA	TRBD1	18	CASYYGTGNMGVAGEQFF	TGTGCCAGCTACTACGGGACAGGGAACATGGGGGTAGCGGGTGAGCAGTTCTTC
TRBV5-4	TRBJ2-3	NA	NA	12	CASSRATDTQYF	TGTGCCAGCAGCCGAGCAACAGATACGCAGTATTTT
TRBV28	TRBJ1-1	NA	TRBD1	17	CASSPLGQGRRYTEAFF	TGTGCCAGCAGTCCTCTCGGACAGGGAAGGCGGTACACTGAAGCTTTCTTT
TRBV6-4	TRBJ2-3	NA	TRBD1	15	CASAVAQGGTDTQYF	TGTGCCAGCGCCGTCGCCCAGGGGGGCACAGATACGCAGTATTTT
TRBV5-8	TRBJ2-5	NA	NA	15	CASSPYGGSVRTQYF	TGTGCCAGCAGCCCCTACGGAGGGTCAGTTAGGACCCAGTACTTC
TRBV27	TRBJ2-7	NA	NA	14	CASRRAGALDEQYF	TGTGCCAGCAGGCGTGCGGGGGCATTGGACGAGCAGTACTTC
TRBV7-9	TRBJ2-2	NA	NA	19	CASSRVTGAGVSNTGELFF	TGTGCCAGCAGCCGAGTGACAGGGGCGGGGGTTTCGAACACCGGGGAGCTGTTTTTT
TRBV5-1	TRBJ2-1	NA	TRBD2	15	CASKLSGTSGGEEFF	TGCGCCAGCAAACTTAGCGGGACTAGCGGGGGGGAAGAGTTCTTC
TRBV6-1	TRBJ2-3	NA	TRBD2	14	CASRSAGGTDTQYF	TGTGCCAGCAGATCAGCGGGGGGCACAGATACGCAGTATTTT
TRBV7-2	TRBJ2-7	NA	TRBD2	14	CASSRTSGGEEEYF	TGTGCCAGCAGCCGGACTAGCGGGGGAGAGGAGGAGTACTTC
TRBV5-6	TRBJ1-1	NA	NA	13	CASSLGGGTEAFF	TGTGCCAGCAGCTTAGGGGGAGGCACTGAAGCTTTCTTT
TRBV5-1	TRBJ2-6	NA	NA	13	CASSLIGANVLTF	TGCGCCAGCAGCTTGATTGGGGCCAACGTCCTGACTTTC
TRBV2	TRBJ2-1	once	TRBD2	21	CASSRQAGTSGGSNSYNEQFF	TGTGCCAGCAGCCGACAGGCCGGGACTAGCGGGGGGTCCAACTCCTACAATGAGCAGTTCTTC
TRBV6-6	TRBJ1-1	NA	NA	12	CASSYGSGEAFF	TGTGCCAGCAGTTACGGTTCGGGGGAAGCTTTCTTT
TRBV19	TRBJ1-1	few	NA	15	CASSLPGRQNTEAFF	TGTGCCAGTAGTTTACCGGGACGGCAGAACACTGAAGCTTTCTTT
TRBV6-5	TRBJ1-6	few	NA	12	CASQGPQSPLHF	TGTGCCAGCCAGGGTCCACAATCACCCCTCCACTTT
TRBV28	TRBJ2-7	once	TRBD2	16	CASRTGGTAGSYEQYF	TGTGCCAGCAGGACGGGGGGGACCGCCGGCTCCTACGAGCAGTACTTC
TRBV11-2	TRBJ2-7	NA	NA	13	CASTLPFVHEQYF	TGTGCCAGCACGCTGCCATTTGTCCACGAGCAGTACTTC
TRBV2	TRBJ1-2	few	NA	13	CASRGDGIYGYTF	TGTGCCAGCAGGGGGGACGGGATCTATGGCTACACCTTC
TRBV5-1	TRBJ2-2	NA	TRBD1	15	CASSTTGEGTGELFF	TGCGCCAGCAGCACGACAGGGGAAGGGACCGGGGAGCTGTTTTTT
TRBV5-1	TRBJ2-7	NA	NA	15	CASSSTGTLSYEQYF	TGCGCCAGCAGCTCCACAGGGACCCTCTCCTACGAGCAGTACTTC
TRBV5-6	TRBJ2-6	NA	NA	17	CASSFSGTRPGANVLTF	TGTGCCAGCAGCTTTTCAGGGACCCGTCCTGGGGCCAACGTCCTGACTTTC
TRBV2	TRBJ2-2	NA	NA	13	CASSRENTGELFF	TGTGCCAGCAGCCGGGAGAACACCGGGGAGCTGTTTTTT
TRBV29-1	TRBJ1-5	NA	NA	13	CSAVTGIDQPQHF	TGCAGCGCCGTGACCGGGATTGATCAGCCCCAGCATTTT
TRBV4-1	TRBJ1-6	NA	NA	17	CASSQGGKDSLNSPLHF	TGCGCCAGCAGCCAAGGAGGAAAAGACAGTCTAAATTCACCCCTCCACTTT
TRBV30	TRBJ2-2	NA	NA	14	CAWIWGAGTGELFF	TGTGCCTGGATCTGGGGGGCAGGGACCGGGGAGCTGTTTTTT